A single sample is the source of the 27 T cell receptor beta chains below, sequenced in a study of spatial heterogeneity in lung cancer. One entry per CDR3 protein, called by TCRdb with MiXCR from the 5' RACE reads. The table includes several thousand distinct CDR3 sequences, about 5.1% detected once. Time point denoted: sample taken at primary tumor resection. Source: normal lung tissue next to the tumor, taken at surgery. The receptors here all came from a female donor with early-stage non-small cell lung cancer.

This clonotype was recorded many times. CDR3 DNA: TGTGCCAGCAGTTCAGGGGTTTTTGACATTCAGTACTTC. Translated: CASSSGVFDIQYF. This chain connects TRBV11-2 to TRBJ2-4; a possible D gene is TRBD1 (6 bases). The CDR3 is made up of 13 amino acids. Looked up from germline, CDR1 is SGHAT and CDR2 is FQNNGV. Trimming removed 6 bases from V and 8 bases from J, with 14 bases in between.

By frequency in the sample, this clonotype is medium-sized. The rearrangement joins TRBV20-1 to TRBJ1-5; possibly TRBD1 for D (5 bases). The CDR3 length is 13 residues. V was trimmed by 3 bases and J by 5 bases, leaving 11 bases between them. In germline, CDR1 is DFQATT, CDR2 SNEGSKA (reference sequence). The CDR3 coding sequence is TGCAGTGCTAGTAAAGGCAGGGATCAGCCCCAGCATTTT. Translation: CSASKGRDQPQHF.

This clonotype was seen a handful of times. J is TRBJ2-1 and V is TRBV11-2, with 7 bases identical to TRBD2. CDR1 SGHAT and CDR2 FQNNGV come from the germline V gene. V lost 0 bases, J lost 3 bases, and 8 bases stayed unmatched. The CDR3 is made up of 17 amino acids. CDR3 protein: CASSLDQRAGLYNEQFF. CDR3 nucleotide sequence: TGTGCCAGCAGCTTAGATCAAAGAGCGGGGCTCTACAATGAGCAGTTCTTC.

This clonotype showed up many times. The J gene is TRBJ1-5, the V gene TRBV28, with D unclear. CDR3 length equals 15 residues. Per germline, CDR1 MDHEN and CDR2 SYDVKM. V was clipped by 7 bases and J by 6 bases, with 19 bases between them. The CDR3 DNA is TGTGCCAGCAAATCGTATTCAGCCTCATCTCAGCCCCAGCATTTT. Translated, it gives CASKSYSASSQPQHF.

This clonotype is medium-sized within its sample. CDR3 nucleotide sequence: TGTGCCAGCAGTGAAGCCCGGCGTCAGCCCCAGCATTTT. It yields the protein CASSEARRQPQHF. The gene calls are TRBV2 and TRBJ1-5; D is unresolved. The CDR3 runs to 13 residues. Trimming shortened V by 0 bases and J by 6 bases, and 6 bases separated the two germline ends. CDR1 SNHLY and CDR2 FYNNEI come from the germline V gene.

This chain links TRBV19 with TRBJ2-2, with 8 bases that match TRBD2. V was clipped by 4 bases and J by 5 bases; unmatched bases: 9. Germline V gene sequence: CDR1 LNHDA, CDR2 SQIVND (reference sequence). The CDR3 has 16 amino acids. In DNA, the CDR3 is TGTGCCAGTAGTAAGCAGCGGGGGCCCATGACCGGGGAGCTGTTTTTT. Translated: CASSKQRGPMTGELFF.

This clonotype was detected only a few times. A much larger clone lies one base from this, so it may be a read error. The rearrangement joins TRBV7-3 to TRBJ1-2, with D maybe TRBD1 (5 bases). In germline, CDR1 is SGHTA, CDR2 FQGTGA. The CDR3 has 13 residues. Here the CDR3 reads CASSFKGDYGYNF. CDR3 DNA: TGTGCCAGCAGCTTCAAAGGGGACTATGGCTACAACTTC.

This clonotype was observed a handful of times. The chain combines TRBV5-1 with TRBJ2-7; 9 bases align to TRBD1. The germline gives CDR1 SGHRS, CDR2 YFSETQ. This CDR3 has 13 residues. Trimming at V came to 8 bases and at J to 3 bases, leaving 6 bases not matched to a gene. CDR3 amino acids: CASGTGKLYEQYF. CDR3 nucleotides: TGCGCCAGTGGGACAGGGAAACTCTACGAGCAGTACTTC.

This clonotype is medium-sized within its sample. The chain recombines TRBV12-3 or TRBV12-4 with TRBJ1-4; possible D gene TRBD1, 6 bases. The CDR3 loop spans 13 amino acids. Trimming cost V 5 bases and J 5 bases, with 9 bases left between them. The CDR3, as DNA: TGTGCCAGCAGTCCCACAGGGAATGAAAAACTGTTTTTT. It translates to CASSPTGNEKLFF.

This clonotype is medium-sized within its sample. The chain joins TRBV20-1 to TRBJ2-1; D unresolved. The CDR3 has 14 residues. Trimming cost V 5 bases and J 2 bases, with 13 bases left between them. CDR1 is DFQATT and CDR2 is SNEGSKA in the germline V gene (reference sequence). For the CDR3, the DNA is TGCAGTGCTGCCCGGGCGAACCCCTACAATGAGCAGTTCTTC. Protein sequence: CSAARANPYNEQFF.

In its sample, this clonotype was seen a few times. V is TRBV5-1 and J is TRBJ2-2, with 11 bases that match TRBD2. CDR3 length: 14 residues. The germline V gene has CDR1 SGHRS and CDR2 YFSETQ. Trimming at V came to 4 bases and at J to 8 bases, leaving 4 bases not matched to a gene. The CDR3 loop is CASSEGLAVGELFF. Here the CDR3 DNA reads TGCGCCAGCAGCGAGGGACTAGCGGTGGGGGAGCTGTTTTTT.

By its share, this clonotype is medium-sized (0.01 to 0.1%). For the CDR3, the DNA is TGTGCCAGCTCACCATCATCCCAAGGGGAGCAGTACTTC. It codes for CASSPSSQGEQYF. V is TRBV18 and J is TRBJ2-7; D gene unclear. The CDR3 consists of 13 residues. V lost 2 bases and J 7 bases, leaving 12 bases between the germline ends. Germline V gives CDR1 KGHSH, CDR2 LQKENI.

This clonotype was counted many times. The chain has TRBV5-1 and TRBJ2-5; no reliable D call. The germline V and J ends were trimmed by 6 bases and 3 bases, with 12 bases remaining between them. The CDR3 is made up of 13 amino acids. Germline V CDR1 and CDR2: SGHRS, YFSETQ. The CDR3 is CASTPPSKETQYF. The CDR3 DNA is TGCGCCAGCACCCCGCCATCTAAAGAGACCCAGTACTTC.

By share, this clonotype ranks as medium-sized. The rearrangement joins TRBV20-1 to TRBJ2-2, with TRBD2 identical over 13 bases. The CDR3 consists of 17 residues. V lost 1 base, J lost 0 bases, and 2 bases stayed unmatched. CDR1 is DFQATT, CDR2 SNEGSKA, per germline (reference sequence). CDR3 nucleotide sequence: TGCAGTGCTAGAGGGACTAGCGGGGGTTCGAACACCGGGGAGCTGTTTTTT. Its translation: CSARGTSGGSNTGELFF.

This clonotype is medium-sized by share. The chain carries TRBV7-9 and TRBJ1-2, with 7 bases identical to TRBD1. Germline CDR1 SEHNR, CDR2 FQNEAQ (reference sequence). The CDR3 spans 13 residues. V trimming: 5 bases; J trimming: 8 bases; junction bases outside the gene matches: 8. This CDR3 reads CASSPDRASGYTF. The DNA for the CDR3 is TGTGCCAGCAGCCCCGACAGGGCTAGCGGCTACACCTTC.

This clonotype has only a few counts. V usage is TRBV3-1 and J usage is TRBJ2-5, with 13 nucleotides matching TRBD2. This CDR3 has 16 residues. Trimming removed 4 bases from V and 4 bases from J; junction bases left unmatched: 6. In germline, CDR1 is LGHDT, CDR2 YNNKEL (reference sequence). The CDR3 DNA reads as TGTGCCAGCAGCCGCCAACTAGCGGGAGGGCGAGAGACCCAGTACTTC. This encodes CASSRQLAGGRETQYF.

This clonotype is categorized as medium-sized. CDR3 in DNA: TGTGCCAGCAGCTTCAGCGGTGGAGGTGCGGGTGAGCAGTTCTTC. Its protein product is CASSFSGGGAGEQFF. This rearrangement joins TRBV12-3 or TRBV12-4 to TRBJ2-1; a weak D match, TRBD2 (5 bases). The V end lost 6 bases, the J end lost 9 bases, and 21 bases lay between the germline ends. This CDR3 is 15 amino acids long.

Many counts were recorded for this clonotype. The junction and the germline gene differ at one end; a read error may be behind it. The rearrangement joins TRBV5-1 to TRBJ2-7, with 9 bases aligning to TRBD1. The CDR3 contains 16 residues. Germline assignment: CDR1 SGHRS and CDR2 YFSETQ. The CDR3 loop reads CSSSTSGTGRSYEQYF. The CDR3 coding sequence is TGCTCCAGCAGCACCTCCGGGACAGGGCGATCGTACGAGCAGTACTTC.

By sample fraction, this clonotype is medium-sized. The V call is TRBV28, the J call TRBJ1-5, with D uncertain. The V gene lost 3 bases and the J gene lost 9 bases, with 9 bases spanning the gap. CDR1 and CDR2 (germline): MDHEN, SYDVKM. This CDR3 region has 12 residues. The CDR3 loop reads CASSLPRGPQHF. The CDR3 nucleotides read TGTGCCAGCAGTTTGCCCCGGGGGCCCCAGCATTTT.

In this sample, this clonotype is medium-sized (0.01 to 0.1%). The J gene is TRBJ2-7, the V gene TRBV6-5; no firm D call. Germline V gene lookup returns CDR1 MNHEY and CDR2 SVGAGI. The CDR3 runs 12 residues. V was shortened by 5 bases and J by 3 bases, with 8 bases between the two germline ends. The CDR3 protein is CASSPGYYEQYF. In DNA form, the CDR3 reads TGTGCCAGCAGTCCCGGCTACTACGAGCAGTACTTC.

This clonotype came up many times. V gene TRBV11-2 combines with J gene TRBJ2-2; D is perhaps TRBD2 (6 bases). The CDR3 has 16 residues. Germline assignment: CDR1 SGHAT and CDR2 FQNNGV. Trimming shortened V by 5 bases and J by 3 bases, and 16 bases separated the two germline ends. CDR3 coding DNA: TGTGCCAGCAGCCTCCTCCGGGACTCTCACACCGGGGAGCTGTTTTTT. Translation gives CASSLLRDSHTGELFF.

This clonotype is medium-sized within its sample. The V call is TRBV11-2, the J call TRBJ1-2, with a possible D match to TRBD1 (6 bases). The length of the CDR3 is 17 residues. Deletions cut 1 base from V and 4 bases from J, with 19 bases between. The germline gives CDR1 SGHAT, CDR2 FQNNGV. CDR3 residues: CASSLVEHGARGYGYTF. For the CDR3, the DNA is TGTGCCAGCAGCTTAGTCGAACACGGAGCCAGGGGCTATGGCTACACCTTC.

This clonotype was seen only a few times. V gene TRBV5-1 combines with J gene TRBJ2-7, with D perhaps matching TRBD1 (6 bases). Trimming stripped 6 bases from V and 5 bases from J, with 18 bases between. CDR1 and CDR2 from the germline V gene are SGHRS and YFSETQ. The CDR3 runs to 14 residues. CDR3 in amino acids: CASNFGTLTDEQYF. In DNA form, the CDR3 reads TGCGCCAGCAACTTTGGGACACTGACCGACGAGCAGTACTTC.

This clonotype was counted many times. J is TRBJ1-5 and V is TRBV6-1, with 7 bases lining up with TRBD1. Germline V CDR1 and CDR2: MNHNS, SASEGT. The CDR3 consists of 17 residues. Germline trimming cut 5 bases from V and 1 base from J; bases unmatched to any gene: 11. The CDR3 DNA reads as TGTGCCAGCAGTTCCGGGACAGTGGGAAAAAGCAATCAGCCCCAGCATTTT. It yields the protein CASSSGTVGKSNQPQHF.

The V gene is TRBV20-1, the J gene TRBJ2-7; 7 bases fit TRBD1. Losses at the gene ends were 1 base for V and 9 bases for J; bases not matched to a gene: 9. This CDR3 is built from 13 residues. Germline CDR1 DFQATT, CDR2 SNEGSKA (reference sequence). CDR3 sequence (DNA): TGCAGTGCTAGAGGACAGGGATTCTTTTTGCAGTACTTC. Translated: CSARGQGFFLQYF.

This sequence joins TRBV20-1 and TRBJ2-3; TRBD2 matches 7 bases. J gave up 5 bases and V 0 bases, and 2 bases lay outside the gene matches. Looked up from germline, CDR1 is DFQATT and CDR2 is SNEGSKA (reference sequence). CDR3 length: 13 amino acids. CDR3 DNA sequence: TGCAGTGCTAGAGATCGCGGGAGAGATACGCAGTATTTT. Amino acids: CSARDRGRDTQYF.

This clonotype was seen a few times. This chain uses TRBV28 with TRBJ2-7; 9 nucleotides agree with TRBD1. J was trimmed by 5 bases and V by 7 bases; bases with no gene match: 9. Germline CDR1 reads MDHEN; CDR2 reads SYDVKM. This CDR3 spans 14 amino acids. DNA of the CDR3: TGTGCCAGCAACCGACGGGACAGGGTTGACGAGCAGTACTTC. Translation gives CASNRRDRVDEQYF.